This entry lists 8 T cell receptor beta chains sequenced from one sample in a study of blood T cell repertoires in COVID-19. Sequencing used immunoSEQ multiplex PCR; TCRdb keeps in-frame clones, though not all of them. Of around 470,000 clones listed, roughly 89% were seen once; the top ten hold roughly 1%. Sequenced sample: peripheral blood. These receptors all come from a man younger than 30 with COVID-19, enrolled during active disease.

V gene TRBV19 combines with J gene TRBJ1-1; 9 nucleotides match TRBD1. CDR3 length: 14 amino acids. V lost 6 bases to trimming and J lost 5 bases; unmatched junction nucleotides: 7. Germline CDR1 LNHDA, CDR2 SQIVND (reference sequence). DNA for the CDR3: TGTGCCAGTAGGCTACAGGGGGCGGGTACTGAAGCTTTCTTT. Protein: CASRLQGAGTEAFF.

The chain recombines TRBV2 with TRBJ1-5; 7 bases are shared with TRBD1. The CDR3 is 15 amino acids. Germline assignment: CDR1 SNHLY and CDR2 FYNNEI. The V and J ends lost 4 bases and 4 bases, in that order; junction bases with no gene match: 7. The CDR3 protein is CASSASTGNNQPQHF. The CDR3 region has the DNA TGTGCCAGCAGTGCGTCGACAGGGAATAATCAGCCCCAGCATTTT.

V is TRBV5-1 and J is TRBJ1-2; the D gene is possibly TRBD1 (6 bases). The CDR3 totals 14 residues. The V and J ends lost 2 bases and 7 bases respectively, with 15 bases between them. The germline CDR1 and CDR2 sequences are SGHRS and YFSETQ. Here the CDR3 reads CASSFSRTESGYTF. The CDR3 coding sequence is TGCGCCAGCAGCTTCTCCCGGACAGAATCTGGCTACACCTTC.

V and J are TRBV27 and TRBJ2-7; D perhaps matches TRBD1 (6 bases). Trimming stripped 6 bases from V and 2 bases from J, with 14 bases between. Germline assignment: CDR1 MNHEY and CDR2 SMNVEV (reference sequence). This CDR3 is built from 14 residues. Here the CDR3 reads CASSPRQDTYEQYF. The DNA of the CDR3 is TGTGCCAGCAGCCCACGACAGGATACCTACGAGCAGTACTTC.

The V call is TRBV2, the J call TRBJ2-3; D is possibly TRBD2 (6 bases). V dropped 7 bases and J dropped 4 bases, with 18 bases sitting between them. Germline-derived CDR1 and CDR2 are SNHLY and FYNNEI. The CDR3 extends over 15 amino acids. The CDR3: CASTPRRERSDTQYF. In DNA, the CDR3 is TGTGCCAGCACCCCCAGACGGGAGAGATCAGATACGCAGTATTTT.

The chain links TRBV6-5 to TRBJ2-7, with 10 bases matching TRBD1. Trimming at V came to 7 bases and at J to 1 base, leaving 7 bases not matched to a gene. The CDR3 is made up of 15 amino acids. Germline assignment: CDR1 MNHEY and CDR2 SVGAGI. The CDR3: CASKPDRGQSYEQYF. The CDR3 region has the DNA TGTGCCAGCAAACCCGACAGGGGGCAATCCTACGAGCAGTACTTC.

This chain uses TRBV5-4 with TRBJ2-7; D is possibly TRBD1 (5 bases). V was pared by 6 bases and J by 3 bases, with 16 bases between. The CDR3 contains 14 residues. Germline V CDR1 and CDR2: SGHNT, YYREEE (reference sequence). CDR3: CASKGTGRFYEQYF. CDR3 bases: TGTGCCAGCAAGGGTACAGGAAGATTCTACGAGCAGTACTTC.

This clone was found a few times. The chain combines TRBV18 with TRBJ2-5; D possibly corresponds to TRBD2 (6 bases). Germline V gene sequence: CDR1 KGHSH, CDR2 LQKENI. V gave up 2 bases and J gave up 2 bases, with 9 bases separating them. The CDR3 length is 14 residues. The CDR3 DNA is TGTGCCAGCTCACCAAAGGGACTGCAAGAGACCCAGTACTTC. Amino acids: CASSPKGLQETQYF.